The 27 T cell receptor beta chains given below trace back to one sample, sequenced in a study of blood T cell repertoires in COVID-19. The repertoire was sequenced with immunoSEQ multiplex PCR; TCRdb's copy has only in-frame clones and lacks some. The sample holds 90,000 to 100,000 clones; roughly 85% are singletons and the top ten take roughly 40%. The specimen sequenced was peripheral blood. Source of these receptors: a man of 80 years or more with acute or convalescent COVID-19.

This clone was seen just once. The chain employs TRBV7-6 and TRBJ2-3; TRBD2 matches 11 bases. CDR3 size: 16 residues. Germline CDR1 and CDR2: SGHVS and FNYEAQ. V was clipped by 5 bases and J by 0 bases; unmatched bases: 4. The CDR3 is CASSRLAGTSTDTQYF. CDR3 DNA: TGTGCCAGCAGCCGACTAGCGGGGACTAGCACAGATACGCAGTATTTT.

V and J are TRBV5-6 and TRBJ2-1; unclear D gene. The V gene's germline CDR1 is SGHDT and CDR2 YYEEEE. The ends were cut back, 0 bases at V and 4 bases at J, with 14 bases in the middle. This CDR3 has 16 residues. The chain's CDR3 is CASSLVSQLPYNEQFF. Here the CDR3 DNA reads TGTGCCAGCAGCTTGGTTAGCCAACTCCCTTACAATGAGCAGTTCTTC. Complete variable domain (other parts from reference TRBV5-6 and TRBJ2-1): DAGVTQSPTHLIKTRGQQVTLRCSPKSGHDTVSWYQQALGQGPQFIFQYYEEEERQRGNFPDRFSGHQFPNYSSELNVNALLLGDSALYLCASSLVSQLPYNEQFFGPGTRLTVL.

The V gene is TRBV5-8, the J gene TRBJ2-7; D perhaps matches TRBD1 (6 bases). Germline lookup yields CDR1 SGHTS and CDR2 YDEGEE. The CDR3 consists of 15 residues. V was cut by 2 bases and J by 5 bases, with 17 bases left in between. Here the CDR3 reads CASSFPGALRNEQYF. The CDR3 DNA sequence: TGTGCCAGCAGCTTTCCAGGGGCCCTTAGGAACGAGCAGTACTTC.

This chain joins TRBV24-1 and TRBJ2-7; D gene unclear. The V and J ends lost 0 bases and 9 bases respectively, with 8 bases between them. CDR1 KGHDR and CDR2 SFDVKD come from the germline V gene. CDR3 length: 12 residues. The CDR3 spells CATSDLQNTQYF. The CDR3 nucleotides read TGTGCCACCAGTGATTTGCAGAATACGCAGTACTTC.

CDR3 loop: CASSLKAGPRSNQPQHF. The CDR3 bases are TGTGCCAGCAGCTTAAAAGCAGGGCCCCGTAGCAATCAGCCCCAGCATTTT. The J gene is TRBJ1-5, the V gene TRBV7-3; possibly TRBD1 for D (5 bases). CDR1 is SGHTA, CDR2 FQGTGA, per germline. CDR3 length: 17 residues. Trimming cost V 1 base and J 0 bases, with 13 bases left between them.

The CDR3 bases are TGTGCCTGGACCCTAAGAGGGGGGGCCGGGAACACTGAAGCTTTCTTT. Its translation is CAWTLRGGAGNTEAFF. The chain employs TRBV30 and TRBJ1-1, with a possible D match to TRBD1 (6 bases). CDR1 is GTSNPN and CDR2 is SVGIG in the germline V gene (reference sequence). Trimming pared 4 bases from V and 1 base from J, leaving 19 bases between. The CDR3 contains 16 residues.

The V and J genes are TRBV10-3 and TRBJ2-7, with D possibly matching TRBD1 (6 bases). Germline V lookup: CDR1 ENHRY, CDR2 SYGVKD. Trimming shortened V by 0 bases and J by 2 bases, and 14 bases separated the two germline ends. CDR3 length: 16 amino acids. The CDR3 region is CAISESGQGPTYEQYF. The CDR3 nucleotides are TGTGCCATCAGTGAGTCGGGGCAGGGGCCGACCTACGAGCAGTACTTC.

This chain joins TRBV5-6 and TRBJ2-7; D gene ambiguous. The CDR3 is 14 amino acids. V dropped 0 bases and J dropped 5 bases, with 12 bases sitting between them. Germline lookup yields CDR1 SGHDT and CDR2 YYEEEE. CDR3 loop: CASSLVFRVHEQYF. CDR3 nucleotide sequence: TGTGCCAGCAGCTTGGTTTTCCGGGTCCACGAGCAGTACTTC.

The gene calls are TRBV6-6 and TRBJ1-2; D is possibly TRBD1 (5 bases). The CDR3 is made up of 12 amino acids. V was shortened by 4 bases and J by 5 bases, with 8 bases between the two germline ends. The germline V gene has CDR1 MNHNY and CDR2 SVGAGI (reference sequence). The CDR3 protein is CASSLTEYGYTF. CDR3 DNA sequence: TGTGCCAGCAGTTTGACAGAATATGGCTACACCTTC.

V usage is TRBV19 and J usage is TRBJ1-2, with TRBD1 identical over 7 bases. In germline, CDR1 is LNHDA, CDR2 SQIVND (reference sequence). Trimming removed 6 bases from V and 1 base from J; junction bases left unmatched: 11. This CDR3 has 16 residues. Here the CDR3 DNA reads TGTGCCAGTAGCACCGTGACAGGGATCCTTAACTATGGCTACACCTTC. It translates to CASSTVTGILNYGYTF.

This chain's CDR3 is CASRRDRGQPQHF. Here the CDR3 DNA reads TGTGCCAGCAGAAGGGACAGGGGTCAGCCCCAGCATTTT. The V gene is TRBV12-3 or TRBV12-4, the J gene TRBJ1-5, with 10 bases lining up with TRBD1. The CDR3 extends over 13 amino acids. V lost 6 bases, J lost 6 bases, and 2 bases stayed unmatched.

This clone has a handful of counts. This chain links TRBV30 with TRBJ1-5, with a possible D match to TRBD1 (5 bases). Trimming cost V 2 bases and J 3 bases, with 8 bases left between them. Germline CDR1 is GTSNPN and CDR2 is SVGIG (reference sequence). There are 13 residues in the CDR3. CDR3 nucleotide sequence: TGTGCCTGGAGTAGGGGCCCCAATCAGCCCCAGCATTTT. It codes for CAWSRGPNQPQHF.

This rearrangement joins TRBV7-3 to TRBJ2-2; 9 bases line up with TRBD1. With 5 bases clipped from V and 6 bases from J, the junction kept 7 bases outside the gene matches. From germline, CDR1 is SGHTA and CDR2 FQGTGA. This CDR3 comprises 15 residues. CDR3 amino acids: CASSQGTGRAGELFF. Here the CDR3 DNA reads TGTGCCAGCAGCCAGGGGACAGGGAGGGCCGGGGAGCTGTTTTTT. The complete variable domain, with remaining parts taken from reference TRBV7-3 and TRBJ2-2, reads GAGVSQTPSNKVTEKGKYVELRCDPISGHTALYWYRQSLGQGPEFLIYFQGTGAADDSGLPNDRFFAVRPEGSVSTLKIQRTERGDSAVYLCASSQGTGRAGELFFGEGSRLTVL.

The chain couples TRBV7-2 to TRBJ1-3; D is uncertain. Germline loops: CDR1 SGHTA, CDR2 FQGNSA. The CDR3 contains 16 residues. The germline V and J ends were trimmed by 1 base and 4 bases, with 14 bases remaining between them. This chain's CDR3 is CASSLGRWARGNTIYF. The CDR3, as DNA: TGTGCCAGCAGCTTAGGAAGGTGGGCTCGGGGAAACACCATATATTTT.

The J gene is TRBJ2-6, the V gene TRBV10-1; D possibly corresponds to TRBD1 (7 bases). In germline, CDR1 is WNHNN, CDR2 SYGVQD (reference sequence). The CDR3 is 17 amino acids. The V and J ends lost 6 bases and 3 bases respectively, with 18 bases between them. As DNA, the CDR3 is TGCGCCAGCAGCCCCGGAGGGGGCGCACGTGGGGCCAACGTCCTGACTTTC. Translated: CASSPGGGARGANVLTF.

The chain is built from TRBV2 and TRBJ1-4, with D tentatively TRBD1 (6 bases). CDR3 length equals 15 residues. The germline V gene encodes CDR1 SNHLY and CDR2 FYNNEI. Trimming took off 2 bases at V and 7 bases at J, with 14 bases between the two ends. The CDR3 protein is CASSEFDRSVEKLFF. The CDR3 DNA is TGTGCCAGCAGTGAATTTGACAGGTCAGTTGAAAAACTGTTTTTT. Full variable domain (remainder filled in from reference TRBV2 and TRBJ1-4): EPEVTQTPSHQVTQMGQEVILRCVPISNHLYFYWYRQILGQKVEFLVSFYNNEISEKSEIFDDQFSVERPDGSNFTLKIRSTKLEDSAMYFCASSEFDRSVEKLFFGSGTQLSVL.

The J gene is TRBJ1-2, the V gene TRBV9, with D perhaps TRBD1 (5 bases). This CDR3 is built from 13 residues. Germline CDR1 reads SGDLS; CDR2 reads YYNGEE. V was cut by 2 bases and J by 8 bases, with 13 bases left in between. CDR3 amino acids: CASSVPGKLGYTF. CDR3 nucleotide sequence: TGTGCCAGCAGCGTCCCAGGGAAATTAGGCTACACCTTC.

This chain joins TRBV19 and TRBJ1-2, with a weak D call TRBD1 (6 bases). Per the germline V gene, CDR1 is LNHDA and CDR2 is SQIVND (reference sequence). This CDR3 comprises 13 residues. Trimming shortened V by 6 bases and J by 4 bases, and 12 bases separated the two germline ends. CDR3 nucleotides: TGTGCCAGTAGAACAAGGGACATCTATGGCTACACCTTC. Translating it yields CASRTRDIYGYTF.

This clone came up once. The V gene is TRBV5-1, the J gene TRBJ1-1, with D possibly matching TRBD1 (5 bases). The CDR3 runs 14 residues. V was clipped by 4 bases and J by 1 base, with 11 bases between them. The germline V gene has CDR1 SGHRS and CDR2 YFSETQ. CDR3 protein: CASSPSTGNTEAFF. The CDR3 nucleotides are TGCGCCAGCAGCCCTAGTACAGGGAACACTGAAGCTTTCTTT.

The rearrangement uses TRBV7-3 and TRBJ2-5, with unresolved D. Trimming removed 3 bases from V and 2 bases from J, with 7 bases in between. This CDR3 spans 13 amino acids. Per the germline V gene, CDR1 is SGHTA and CDR2 is FQGTGA. In DNA, the CDR3 is TGTGCCAGCAGCTTGGTCGGGCAAGAGACCCAGTACTTC. It translates to CASSLVGQETQYF.

The sample holds a few counts of this clone. The chain recombines TRBV11-3 with TRBJ1-1; D may be TRBD1 (6 bases). From germline, CDR1 is SGHNT and CDR2 YENEEA. The V and J ends lost 1 base and 3 bases respectively, with 12 bases between them. This CDR3 contains 15 residues. CDR3 DNA: TGTGCCAGCAGCTTAGCGGGGCGGGGGCACACTGAAGCTTTCTTT. Amino acids: CASSLAGRGHTEAFF.

J is TRBJ2-3 and V is TRBV7-2, with no clear D. In germline, CDR1 is SGHTA, CDR2 FQGNSA. The CDR3 extends over 17 amino acids. With 0 bases removed from V and 6 bases from J, the gap between germline ends came to 19 bases. In DNA, the CDR3 is TGTGCCAGCAGCTTAGCGCCGGCGACTTCCCCCCTCGATACGCAGTATTTT. It codes for CASSLAPATSPLDTQYF.

The chain combines TRBV6-2 or TRBV6-3 with TRBJ2-2; TRBD1 agrees at 9 bases. V lost 4 bases to trimming and J lost 3 bases; unmatched junction nucleotides: 9. This CDR3 has 17 amino acids. Germline V gene sequence: CDR1 MNHEY, CDR2 SVGEGT. The CDR3, as DNA: TGTGCCAGCAGTTCTTCCCGGGACAGGGTTGACACCGGGGAGCTGTTTTTT. The encoded protein is CASSSSRDRVDTGELFF.

The J gene is TRBJ2-7, the V gene TRBV6-4; possibly TRBD2 for D (6 bases). Germline V gene lookup returns CDR1 MRHNA and CDR2 SNTAGT. The CDR3 length is 15 residues. The V end was cut by 10 bases, the J end by 1 base, with 20 bases between. CDR3 region: CANTTARRGSYEQYF. CDR3 nucleotides: TGTGCCAACACGACGGCGAGGAGGGGTTCCTACGAGCAGTACTTC.

This clone appeared once. The chain couples TRBV9 to TRBJ2-2, with D tentatively TRBD2 (5 bases). The V gene lost 2 bases and the J gene lost 5 bases, with 10 bases spanning the gap. The CDR3 covers 14 residues. CDR1 SGDLS and CDR2 YYNGEE come from the germline V gene. The CDR3 sequence is CASSVGLLTGELFF. CDR3 nucleotides: TGTGCCAGCAGCGTTGGACTTTTAACCGGGGAGCTGTTTTTT.

This chain links TRBV19 with TRBJ1-5; D gene unclear. The V gene lost 3 bases and the J gene lost 0 bases, with 9 bases spanning the gap. This CDR3 has 15 amino acids. The germline gives CDR1 LNHDA, CDR2 SQIVND (reference sequence). CDR3 coding DNA: TGTGCCAGTAGTATTTATCAGAATAGCAATCAGCCCCAGCATTTT. It specifies CASSIYQNSNQPQHF.

This clone was recorded once. The rearrangement uses TRBV2 and TRBJ2-1; D gene ambiguous. The CDR3 has 11 residues. Trimming stripped 8 bases from V and 7 bases from J, with 9 bases between. Germline-derived CDR1 and CDR2 are SNHLY and FYNNEI. The CDR3 coding sequence is TGTGCCAGCTCCCGGTTGAATGAGCAGTTCTTC. Protein sequence: CASSRLNEQFF.